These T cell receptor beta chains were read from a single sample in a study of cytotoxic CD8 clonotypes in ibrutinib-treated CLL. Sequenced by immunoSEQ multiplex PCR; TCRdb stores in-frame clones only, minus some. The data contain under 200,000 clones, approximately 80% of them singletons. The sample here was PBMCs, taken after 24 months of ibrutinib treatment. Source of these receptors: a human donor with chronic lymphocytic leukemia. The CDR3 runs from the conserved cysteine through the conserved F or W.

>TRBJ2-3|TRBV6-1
CASIPTGLGTDTQYF
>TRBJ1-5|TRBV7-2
CASSVNRGRVNQPQHF
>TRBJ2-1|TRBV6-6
CASRPSGGGPNEQFF
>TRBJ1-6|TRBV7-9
CASNHAGTSTSPLHF
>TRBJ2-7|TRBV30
CAWSEQGFDEQYF
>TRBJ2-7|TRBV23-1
CASSQILVHEQYF
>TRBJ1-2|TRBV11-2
CASSLDHGAVRGYTF
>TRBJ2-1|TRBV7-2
CASSPRTGSYNEQFF
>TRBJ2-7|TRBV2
CASSAPVPYEQYF
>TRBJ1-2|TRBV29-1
CSVGDRVGEGYTF
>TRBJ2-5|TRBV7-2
CASSQRTSVGGETQYF
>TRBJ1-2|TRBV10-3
CAISEGDSTNYGYTF
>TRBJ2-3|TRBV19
CASSPRSGLADTQYF